Below are 26 T cell receptor beta chains sequenced from a single sample in a study of T cell changes during pregnancy in multiple sclerosis. The protocol was immunoSEQ multiplex PCR, while the TCRdb copy is restricted to in-frame clones and leaves out a portion. The repertoire holds fewer than 45,000 clones, with roughly 93% as singletons. This specimen consisted of peripheral blood, obtained in the second trimester of pregnancy. Receptors were obtained from a female donor in good health, enrolled as a control in a pregnancy study.

J is TRBJ2-3 and V is TRBV2, with TRBD2 matching over 9 bases. Germline lookup yields CDR1 SNHLY and CDR2 FYNNEI. The CDR3 is 14 residues long. The ends lost 7 bases at V and 6 bases at J; junction bases unmatched: 8. In DNA form, the CDR3 reads TGTGCCAGCAACCCGGGACTAGCACCCGATACGCAGTATTTT. Its protein product is CASNPGLAPDTQYF.

The CDR3 here is CASSLRGNHYNEQFF. CDR3 bases: TGTGCCAGCAGCTTACGGGGGAATCACTACAATGAGCAGTTCTTC. V is TRBV11-3 and J is TRBJ2-1; a weak D match, TRBD2 (6 bases). Deletions cut 2 bases from V and 3 bases from J, with 11 bases between. The CDR3 contains 15 residues. Germline CDR1 and CDR2: SGHNT and YENEEA. Supplemented by reference TRBV11-3 and TRBJ2-1, the full variable domain reads EAGVVQSPRYKIIEKKQPVAFWCNPISGHNTLYWYLQNLGQGPELLIRYENEEAVDDSQLPKDRFSAERLKGVDSTLKIQPAELGDSAVYLCASSLRGNHYNEQFFGPGTRLTVL.

This chain connects TRBV15 to TRBJ2-7; 9 positions match TRBD1. Germline V CDR1 and CDR2: LNHNV, YYDKDF (reference sequence). CDR3 length: 15 amino acids. V was clipped by 0 bases and J by 7 bases; unmatched bases: 7. The CDR3 sequence is CATSREAQGAREQYF. For the CDR3, the DNA is TGTGCCACCAGCAGAGAGGCACAGGGGGCGCGGGAGCAGTACTTC.

The J gene is TRBJ2-5, the V gene TRBV5-1; TRBD2 matches 9 bases. Germline lookup yields CDR1 SGHRS and CDR2 YFSETQ. J gave up 4 bases and V 2 bases, and 15 bases lay outside the gene matches. The CDR3 sequence is 18 residues long. CDR3 protein: CASSFKAGGPRMAETQYF. CDR3 in DNA: TGCGCCAGCAGCTTCAAAGCGGGGGGCCCTAGGATGGCAGAGACCCAGTACTTC.

V and J are TRBV28 and TRBJ2-1, with a weak D call TRBD1 (6 bases). The CDR3 is made up of 16 amino acids. V dropped 6 bases and J dropped 7 bases, with 22 bases sitting between them. Germline CDR1 MDHEN, CDR2 SYDVKM. The CDR3 region has the DNA TGTGCCAGCAGCTCCCGGACCAGGGGCCTTTTAAATGAGCAGTTCTTC. Protein product: CASSSRTRGLLNEQFF.

The chain combines TRBV11-2 with TRBJ2-7, with a weak D call TRBD2 (5 bases). This CDR3 is 11 amino acids long. The germline V and J ends were trimmed by 4 bases and 7 bases, with 8 bases remaining between them. Germline assignment: CDR1 SGHAT and CDR2 FQNNGV. CDR3 loop: CASSSAGEQYF. CDR3 bases: TGTGCCAGCAGCTCCGCGGGTGAGCAGTACTTC. Complete variable domain (other parts from reference TRBV11-2 and TRBJ2-7): EAGVAQSPRYKIIEKRQSVAFWCNPISGHATLYWYQQILGQGPKLLIQFQNNGVVDDSQLPKDRFSAERLKGVDSTLKIQPAKLEDSAVYLCASSSAGEQYFGPGTRLTVT.

V gene TRBV10-3 combines with J gene TRBJ2-3, with 13 positions matching TRBD2. The CDR3 runs to 17 residues. Per the germline V gene, CDR1 is ENHRY and CDR2 is SYGVKD. V was pared by 4 bases and J by 5 bases, with 9 bases of the junction left unmatched. The CDR3 sequence is CAISGLTSGGVVDTQYF. The CDR3 DNA reads TGTGCCATCAGTGGCTTAACTAGCGGGGGGGTTGTAGATACGCAGTATTTT.

V and J are TRBV6-5 and TRBJ1-5; 9 bases are shared with TRBD1. In germline, CDR1 is MNHEY, CDR2 SVGAGI. This CDR3 comprises 15 residues. The V segment lost 5 bases and the J segment 3 bases; nucleotides outside the gene matches: 5. The CDR3: CASSTTGGNNQPQHF. The DNA of the CDR3 is TGTGCCAGCAGTACGACAGGGGGAAACAATCAGCCCCAGCATTTT.

This clone was recorded a few times. This rearrangement joins TRBV10-3 to TRBJ2-3; TRBD2 might be the D (5 bases). The V end lost 0 bases, the J end lost 2 bases, and 15 bases lay between the germline ends. CDR1 and CDR2 from the germline V gene are ENHRY and SYGVKD. The CDR3 is 17 residues long. The CDR3 nucleotides are TGTGCCATCAGTGAGTCGTCGGGTCTAGCAATCACAGATACGCAGTATTTT. It specifies CAISESSGLAITDTQYF.

The chain joins TRBV11-2 to TRBJ2-1, with 9 bases aligning to TRBD2. Trimming at V came to 3 bases and at J to 3 bases, leaving 3 bases not matched to a gene. Germline CDR1 is SGHAT and CDR2 is FQNNGV. The CDR3 sequence is 15 residues long. CDR3 nucleotide sequence: TGTGCCAGCAGCTTGGCGGGGGGGAACTACAATGAGCAGTTCTTC. Protein sequence: CASSLAGGNYNEQFF.

The chain is built from TRBV18 and TRBJ2-5, with 15 bases identical to TRBD2. Trimming at V came to 3 bases and at J to 0 bases, leaving 5 bases not matched to a gene. Germline CDR1 reads KGHSH; CDR2 reads LQKENI. The CDR3 is 18 residues long. CDR3 in amino acids: CASSPRTSGGEYQETQYF. CDR3 in DNA: TGTGCCAGCTCACCGCGGACTAGCGGGGGGGAGTACCAAGAGACCCAGTACTTC.

This clone occurred once. The chain couples TRBV10-3 to TRBJ2-1, with D possibly TRBD2 on 5 matching bases. V lost 3 bases to trimming and J lost 9 bases, with 18 bases between them. The CDR3 covers 15 residues. Germline V gene sequence: CDR1 ENHRY, CDR2 SYGVKD. CDR3 nucleotide sequence: TGTGCCATCAGTGACCGAGAGCGGATCCGTACTGAGCAGTTCTTC. Translated, it gives CAISDRERIRTEQFF.

In this sample, this clone turned up a few times. A junction end diverges from the germline sequence, so it may reflect a read error. This chain joins TRBV9 and TRBJ1-1, with a possible D match to TRBD1 (5 bases). From germline, CDR1 is SGDLS and CDR2 YYNGEE. The CDR3 consists of 11 residues. CDR3 protein: CASSPFDSGDF. The CDR3 coding sequence is TGTGCCAGCAGCCCATTCGACAGTGGAGATTTT.

The rearrangement links TRBV7-9 to TRBJ2-3; TRBD2 matches 11 bases. From germline, CDR1 is SEHNR and CDR2 FQNEAQ (reference sequence). The CDR3 sequence is 17 residues long. V shed 1 base and J 5 bases; nucleotides not matched to a gene: 8. The CDR3 DNA is TGTGCCAGCAGCTTAGAAACTCTAGCGGGAGGAGGAGATACGCAGTATTTT. It yields the protein CASSLETLAGGGDTQYF.

The rearrangement joins TRBV7-3 to TRBJ2-3, with TRBD2 identical over 10 bases. Germline V CDR1 and CDR2: SGHTA, FQGTGA. The J segment lost 4 bases and the V segment lost 3 bases, leaving 10 bases of the junction unmatched. This CDR3 is 17 amino acids long. CDR3: CASSFGAGGRSADTQYF. In DNA, the CDR3 is TGTGCCAGCAGCTTCGGAGCGGGGGGGCGGAGCGCAGATACGCAGTATTTT. Complete variable domain (other parts from reference TRBV7-3 and TRBJ2-3): GAGVSQTPSNKVTEKGKYVELRCDPISGHTALYWYRQSLGQGPEFLIYFQGTGAADDSGLPNDRFFAVRPEGSVSTLKIQRTERGDSAVYLCASSFGAGGRSADTQYFGPGTRLTVL.

V is TRBV7-2 and J is TRBJ1-2, with 7 bases identical to TRBD1. V shed 5 bases, J shed 4 bases, and the junction held 7 bases outside the gene matches. The CDR3 runs to 14 residues. Germline values: CDR1 SGHTA, CDR2 FQGNSA. The CDR3 DNA sequence: TGTGCCAGCAGCCCTTCCGACAGGGCCTATGGCTACACCTTC. It encodes CASSPSDRAYGYTF.

The V call is TRBV28, the J call TRBJ2-7; D is ambiguous. CDR1 is MDHEN and CDR2 is SYDVKM in the germline V gene. V was pared by 2 bases and J by 7 bases, with 6 bases between. The CDR3 is made up of 11 amino acids. CDR3 coding DNA: TGTGCCAGCAGTTTAGCGAGTGAGCAGTACTTC. Its protein product is CASSLASEQYF.

The gene calls are TRBV7-6 and TRBJ2-3; perhaps TRBD2 as D (5 bases). This CDR3 has 17 amino acids. V lost 5 bases, J lost 1 base, and 19 bases lay in between. Germline loops: CDR1 SGHVS, CDR2 FNYEAQ. The CDR3 is CASSRGRSRSRTDTQYF. The DNA of the CDR3 is TGTGCCAGCAGCCGCGGGCGCTCCCGGTCTCGCACAGATACGCAGTATTTT.

This clone came up a few times. The chain combines TRBV9 with TRBJ1-1, with 7 bases aligning to TRBD1. Germline loops: CDR1 SGDLS, CDR2 YYNGEE. There are 14 residues in the CDR3. The V segment lost 1 base and the J segment 4 bases; nucleotides outside the gene matches: 4. CDR3 nucleotides: TGTGCCAGCAGCGTACGACAGGGAGCCACTGAAGCTTTCTTT. It translates to CASSVRQGATEAFF.

This clone was picked up a small number of times. J is TRBJ1-1 and V is TRBV7-9; weak D call: TRBD1 (5 bases). The germline CDR1 and CDR2 sequences are SEHNR and FQNEAQ (reference sequence). CDR3 length equals 18 residues. V was trimmed by 6 bases and J by 6 bases, leaving 29 bases between them. The CDR3 region is CASRGRVVTEGIFAEAFF. As DNA, the CDR3 is TGTGCCAGCAGGGGCAGGGTCGTTACAGAAGGAATCTTCGCTGAAGCTTTCTTT.

V is TRBV12-2 and J is TRBJ1-6. TRBV12-2 is labeled a pseudogene. This CDR3 comprises 12 residues. In nucleotides, the CDR3 is TGTGCAAGTCGCTTAGCGAGGTGGGAGGTCCACTTT. Its protein is CASRLARWEVHF.

The chain carries TRBV28 and TRBJ1-4, with 7 bases fitting TRBD1. The V and J ends lost 7 bases and 4 bases, in that order; junction bases with no gene match: 9. The germline V gene has CDR1 MDHEN and CDR2 SYDVKM. The CDR3 loop spans 15 amino acids. As DNA, the CDR3 is TGTGCCAGCAATTCTCCGGACAGGTTTAATGAAAAACTGTTTTTT. The encoded protein is CASNSPDRFNEKLFF.

The rearrangement uses TRBV23-1 and TRBJ1-2; D gene ambiguous. TRBV23-1 is known as an ORF, though its function is uncertain. Trimming pared 3 bases from V and 2 bases from J, leaving 16 bases between. There are 16 residues in the CDR3. CDR3 in DNA: TGCGCCAGCAGTCACCCCGGAGACCGCCCCAACTATGGCTACACCTTC. It yields the protein CASSHPGDRPNYGYTF.

The rearrangement uses TRBV10-3 and TRBJ1-1, with 9 bases lining up with TRBD1. The length of the CDR3 is 17 residues. Germline V CDR1 and CDR2: ENHRY, SYGVKD. V lost 3 bases and J lost 7; bases outside the gene matches: 15. The DNA of the CDR3 is TGTGCCATCAGTGAAAGGGGGGGGTGGACAGGGGACTTTGAAGCTTTCTTT. Its protein is CAISERGGWTGDFEAFF.

DNA of the CDR3: TGTGCTAGTGGTTTGGGGACAGGGGCCGAGCGGGCTGAAGCTTTCTTT. Its translation is CASGLGTGAERAEAFF. The gene calls are TRBV12-5 and TRBJ1-1, with 9 bases lining up with TRBD1. Germline trimming cut 1 base from V and 6 bases from J; bases unmatched to any gene: 9. The CDR3 runs to 16 residues. Germline loops: CDR1 LGHNT, CDR2 FRNRAP.

The rearrangement uses TRBV6-4 and TRBJ2-3, with 9 nucleotides matching TRBD2. Unmatched junction bases numbered 3, after V lost 5 bases and J lost 3 bases. Per the germline V gene, CDR1 is MRHNA and CDR2 is SNTAGT. The CDR3 sequence is 14 residues long. CDR3 amino acids: CASSLAGETDTQYF. The CDR3 nucleotides read TGTGCCAGCAGTTTAGCGGGGGAGACAGATACGCAGTATTTT.